The following is a T cell receptor (beta chain) sequence with its context. What it recognizes is unknown. MiXCR was run by TCRdb on the 5' RACE reads, yielding one entry per CDR3 protein. The sample consists of about 1.7 million distinct CDR3 sequences, roughly 35% of them appearing once. This entry comes from a study of identical twins. Study results and caveats: Twin pairs had excess sharing that was weaker in beta out-of-frame sequences.

The CDR3 totals 15 residues. Germline values: CDR1 DFQATT, CDR2 SNEGSKA (reference sequence). V was cut by 3 bases and J by 3 bases, with 16 bases left in between. The chain has TRBV20-1 and TRBJ2-3; tentatively, D is TRBD1 or TRBD2 (6 bases each). The sequenced sample consisted of cord blood. The receptor was derived from a newborn girl in good health. The CDR3: CSASRGAVRTDTQYF. Here the CDR3 DNA reads TGCAGTGCTAGTAGGGGGGCCGTGAGGACAGATACGCAGTATTTT.